Ten or more counts support the clone carrying this TCR beta chain. Its antigen is as yet unknown. This sample was taken from a study of regulatory T cells in long-lasting Graves disease. Study-wide results and limits: It was in persistent disease that TRBV28, TRBJ1-2 and TRBJ2-5 were favored.

As for time point: newly diagnosed GD, antithyroid drugs for less than 3 months. Following extraction of RNA from PBMCs, that RNA was used to make the TCR library. With 4 bases clipped from V and 6 bases from J, the junction kept 6 bases outside the gene matches. The CDR3 runs to 14 residues. Construction of the TCR beta libraries employed iRepertoire HTBI primers in conjunction with Arm-PCR of CDR3 regions. TCRdb re-derived calls from the multiplex PCR reads in MiXCR, one entry per CDR3 protein. This sample carries 300,000 to 400,000 distinct CDR3 sequences, about a sixth of them seen once, and the ten largest clones take more than 30%.

The source is a female donor with Graves disease. The source was peripheral blood mononuclear cells (PBMCs), collected at new diagnosis, from a patient treated with antithyroid drugs. The chain couples TRBV12-3 or TRBV12-4 to TRBJ2-1; TRBD2 aligns across 7 bases. The CDR3 DNA reads TGTGCCAGCAGTTCGACGGGAGGCATCAATGAGCAGTTCTTC. Protein sequence: CASSSTGGINEQFF.